The T cell receptor (beta chain) described here comes from a study of T cells in Graves' hyperthyroidism and ophthalmopathy. The CDR3 totals 13 residues. The germline V gene encodes CDR1 SGHVS and CDR2 FQNEAQ. The V end was cut by 6 bases, the J end by 1 base, with 9 bases between. Hyperthyroidism was newly diagnosed in patients aged 18 to 65 (duration under 2 months). Note on this clonotype: This CDR3 fails to terminate in the conserved phenylalanine or tryptophan, so it likely reflects a read error.

RNA transcripts provided the source from which TCR beta CDR3 regions were amplified. Researchers ran a first-round RT-PCR on the TCR CDR3 using the HTBI primer set. TCRdb re-derived calls from the multiplex PCR reads in MiXCR, one entry per CDR3 protein. The profile covers roughly 630,000 distinct CDR3 sequences, with around a sixth appearing a single time and 7.3% taken by the ten largest. The chain has TRBV7-8 and TRBJ1-1; D unresolved. Sequenced input: blood. The sequence derives from a woman aged 25 to 39 with Graves' hyperthyroidism. The CDR3 region has the DNA TGTGCCAGCAGTTATCAACAGAACACTGAAGCTTTCTCT. Translating it yields CASSYQQNTEAFS.